The 30 T cell receptor beta chains listed next were all sequenced from one sample in a study of metastatic and nonmetastatic thyroid tumors. TCRdb recomputed clones from the PCR reads via MiXCR. The data show around 17,000 clones, with about 25% seen just once and roughly 7% held by the top ten. Patients underwent thyroid surgery, and none had received any treatment before it. The sample comprised adjacent normal tissue. Source of these receptors: a female donor with papillary thyroid cancer or a benign thyroid nodule (not recorded which). Some clones in this sample may be carry-over from other donors' samples.

To note about this clone: It may be a read error: a sequence one base away is much more abundant. Other DNA sequences in this specimen translate into the identical CDR3. The chain recombines TRBV20-1 with TRBJ2-5; TRBD2 matches at 15 bases. Trimming took 6 bases from V and 4 from J; bases not matched to a gene: 15. In germline, CDR1 is DFQATT, CDR2 SNEGSKA (reference sequence). The CDR3 spans 18 residues. The CDR3 here is CSARPRTGTSGRSETQYF. DNA of the CDR3: TGCAGTGCCCGACCCAGGACGGGGACTAGCGGGAGGTCAGAGACCCAGTACTTC.

By sample share, this clone is medium-sized. This chain uses TRBV15 with TRBJ2-7; a possible D gene is TRBD2 (5 bases). The germline V gene has CDR1 LNHNV and CDR2 YYDKDF (reference sequence). The CDR3 is made up of 14 amino acids. V dropped 3 bases and J dropped 0 bases, with 9 bases sitting between them. The CDR3 region is CATSRDFSSYEQYF. In DNA, the CDR3 is TGTGCCACCAGCAGGGACTTTAGCTCCTACGAGCAGTACTTC.

A note on this clone: A junction boundary mismatches the germline segment, possibly from a read error. V is TRBV20-1 and J is TRBJ1-6; D ambiguous. The CDR3 consists of 14 residues. Germline V lookup: CDR1 DFQATT, CDR2 SNEGSKA (reference sequence). The DNA for the CDR3 is TGCAGTGCTAGAGATTCCAATTTTAATTCACCCCCCCACTTT. This codes for CSARDSNFNSPPHF.

This chain connects TRBV5-6 to TRBJ2-3; D is ambiguous. The CDR3 consists of 12 residues. Looked up from germline, CDR1 is SGHDT and CDR2 is YYEEEE. The V and J ends lost 2 bases and 4 bases respectively, with 5 bases between them. The CDR3 region has the DNA TGTGCCAGCAGCTTCTGGGCAGATACGCAGTATTTT. This encodes CASSFWADTQYF.

This clone was seen ten or more times. This chain links TRBV4-1 with TRBJ2-7, with D tentatively TRBD2 (5 bases). Trimming removed 1 base at V and 2 bases at J, with 9 bases between. Looked up from germline, CDR1 is MGHRA and CDR2 is YSYEKL. There are 14 residues in the CDR3. The CDR3 protein is CASSQVGGTYEQYF. The CDR3 bases are TGCGCCAGCAGCCAAGTCGGAGGAACCTACGAGCAGTACTTC.

This clone turned up a few times. V and J are TRBV5-1 and TRBJ1-2; 7 nucleotides match TRBD1. Trimming cost V 5 bases and J 5 bases; bases outside gene matches: 15. The CDR3 extends over 16 amino acids. Germline assignment: CDR1 SGHRS and CDR2 YFSETQ. The CDR3 nucleotides are TGCGCCAGCAGATTACGGGCTCCGGGACAGCAATATGGCTACACCTTC. Residues: CASRLRAPGQQYGYTF.

This clone was found many times. The rearrangement uses TRBV4-1 and TRBJ1-3; D possibly corresponds to TRBD1 (6 bases). This CDR3 has 15 amino acids. In germline, CDR1 is MGHRA, CDR2 YSYEKL. The germline V and J ends were trimmed by 1 base and 4 bases, with 11 bases remaining between them. CDR3 amino acids: CASSQARGPGNTIYF. The CDR3 DNA follows: TGCGCCAGCAGCCAAGCGCGGGGGCCAGGAAACACCATATATTTT.

The V and J genes are TRBV7-2 and TRBJ1-5; perhaps TRBD1 as D (6 bases). Germline V gene sequence: CDR1 SGHTA, CDR2 FQGNSA. Deletions cut 0 bases from V and 7 bases from J, with 13 bases between. The CDR3 is 15 residues long. The CDR3 DNA is TGTGCCAGCAGCTTAGCGAAGGGGGTCAGGCAGCCCCAGCATTTT. It yields the protein CASSLAKGVRQPQHF.

This clone showed up many times. V and J are TRBV5-1 and TRBJ2-5; no firm D call. CDR3 length equals 17 residues. Trimming removed 1 base from V and 4 bases from J, with 20 bases in between. CDR1 SGHRS and CDR2 YFSETQ come from the germline V gene. CDR3 protein: CASSLYALETRGETQYF. CDR3 sequence (DNA): TGCGCCAGCAGCTTGTATGCCCTCGAAACCCGAGGAGAGACCCAGTACTTC.

CDR3 in DNA: TGTGCCAGCAGCTTGGCCGAAGTGGGGGTCACAGATACGCAGTATTTT. Protein: CASSLAEVGVTDTQYF. The chain carries TRBV5-6 and TRBJ2-3; D may be TRBD1 or TRBD2 (5 bases each). CDR1 is SGHDT, CDR2 YYEEEE, per germline. With 0 bases removed from V and 2 bases from J, the gap between germline ends came to 13 bases. The CDR3 length is 16 residues.

The J gene is TRBJ2-1, the V gene TRBV4-2; perhaps D is TRBD1 or TRBD2 (6 bases each). The CDR3 runs 16 residues. V gave up 2 bases and J gave up 0 bases, with 11 bases separating them. The germline gives CDR1 LGHNA, CDR2 YNFKEQ. Here the CDR3 DNA reads TGTGCCAGCAGCCAATACGGAGGGGGCTCCTACAATGAGCAGTTCTTC. Residues: CASSQYGGGSYNEQFF.

In its sample, this clone is large. This chain joins TRBV28 and TRBJ1-6; D uncertain. V lost 2 bases, J lost 5 bases, and 7 bases lay in between. The V gene's germline CDR1 is MDHEN and CDR2 SYDVKM. The CDR3 has 14 residues. CDR3 DNA: TGTGCCAGCAGTTTAGGCAGTAATAATTCACCCCTCCACTTT. This sequence encodes CASSLGSNNSPLHF. Supplemented by reference TRBV28 and TRBJ1-6, the full variable domain reads DVKVTQSSRYLVKRTGEKVFLECVQDMDHENMFWYRQDPGLGLRLIYFSYDVKMKEKGDIPEGYSVSREKKERFSLILESASTNQTSMYLCASSLGSNNSPLHFGNGTRLTVT.

The CDR3 bases are TGTGCCAGCATCTTCGGGACTAGCTGGAGGGCCCGGGGAGAGACCCAGTACTTC. It translates to CASIFGTSWRARGETQYF. The chain combines TRBV6-1 with TRBJ2-5; 9 positions match TRBD2. After removal of 7 bases from V and 4 bases from J, the junction contained 19 bases not matched to a gene. Germline CDR1 and CDR2: MNHNS and SASEGT. The length of the CDR3 is 18 residues.

A remark on this clone: It is likely a read error, because the conserved phenylalanine at the end of the CDR3 is missing. The chain joins TRBV20-1 to TRBJ2-5; tentatively, D is TRBD1 (5 bases). The CDR3 length is 14 residues. The V end was cut by 5 bases, the J end by 2 bases, with 15 bases between. Germline V gene sequence: CDR1 DFQATT, CDR2 SNEGSKA (reference sequence). CDR3 DNA: TGCAGTGCTGGCAGGGAAGAGGCGCAAGAGACCCAGTACCTC. This translates into CSAGREEAQETQYL.

Judged by abundance, this clone is large (0.1 to 1%). The V and J genes are TRBV27 and TRBJ2-7; D ambiguous. Germline-derived CDR1 and CDR2 are MNHEY and SMNVEV (reference sequence). The length of the CDR3 is 13 residues. The germline V and J ends were trimmed by 0 bases and 6 bases, with 9 bases remaining between them. CDR3 region: CASSLSHRTEQYF. The DNA of the CDR3 is TGTGCCAGCAGTTTATCTCACCGGACCGAGCAGTACTTC.

This clone was counted only a few times. The V call is TRBV19, the J call TRBJ2-1; 8 positions match TRBD2. The junction had 10 bases not matched to a gene; V was cut back by 5 bases and J by 7 bases. Germline loops: CDR1 LNHDA, CDR2 SQIVND (reference sequence). This CDR3 spans 15 amino acids. This CDR3 is CASSPRTSPNNEQFF. Written as DNA, the CDR3 is TGTGCCAGTAGTCCAAGGACTAGCCCCAATAATGAGCAGTTCTTC.

This clone was observed a handful of times. The V and J genes are TRBV20-1 and TRBJ1-2; TRBD1 might be the D (5 bases). The CDR3 consists of 14 residues. The germline CDR1 and CDR2 sequences are DFQATT and SNEGSKA (reference sequence). Here the CDR3 DNA reads TGCATTGTTAGAGACAACGACAGAACCTATGGCTACACCTTC. The encoded protein is CIVRDNDRTYGYTF.

This clone was seen repeatedly, ten times or more. The J gene is TRBJ2-1, the V gene TRBV5-1; 7 bases line up with TRBD2. The V and J ends lost 5 bases and 3 bases, in that order; junction bases with no gene match: 5. The germline V gene encodes CDR1 SGHRS and CDR2 YFSETQ. The CDR3 spans 14 residues. CDR3 residues: CASRIAGIYNEQFF. CDR3 nucleotides: TGCGCCAGCAGAATAGCGGGTATCTACAATGAGCAGTTCTTC.

V and J are TRBV6-1 and TRBJ1-2, with a weak D call TRBD1 (6 bases). Germline loops: CDR1 MNHNS, CDR2 SASEGT. Trimming left V 7 bases short and J 3 bases short, with 21 bases between. This CDR3 region has 16 residues. In nucleotides, the CDR3 is TGTGCCAGCACAACCGCGGGGGGGGCAGTCGACTATGGCTACACCTTC. Protein product: CASTTAGGAVDYGYTF.

This clone has more than one count but fewer than ten. The V call is TRBV6-1, the J call TRBJ1-2, with TRBD1 identical over 7 bases. The CDR3 sequence is 15 residues long. Germline V CDR1 and CDR2: MNHNS, SASEGT. The V gene end was trimmed by 6 bases and the J gene end by 5 bases; junction bases not matched to a gene: 12. The CDR3 bases are TGTGCCAGCAGGCACTGGACAGGTAAGTGGTATGGCTACACCTTC. As protein: CASRHWTGKWYGYTF.

Relative to its sample, this clone is medium-sized (0.01 to 0.1%). This chain links TRBV20-1 with TRBJ1-6; 7 nucleotides line up with TRBD1. Losses at the gene ends were 3 bases for V and 6 bases for J; bases not matched to a gene: 5. Per the germline V gene, CDR1 is DFQATT and CDR2 is SNEGSKA (reference sequence). The CDR3 has 14 amino acids. The CDR3 loop reads CSASRQGGNSPLHF. DNA of the CDR3: TGCAGTGCTAGCCGACAGGGCGGTAATTCACCCCTCCACTTT.

This clone was picked up a small number of times. Its ends do not fully match the called genes, so a read error is possible. The gene calls are TRBV24-1 and TRBJ1-1, with D tentatively TRBD1 (6 bases). The CDR3 sequence is 15 residues long. Germline CDR1 is KGHDR and CDR2 is SFDVKD. The CDR3 here is CAISDPKAGDTEAFF. The CDR3 DNA reads as TGTGCCATCAGTGATCCAAAGGCAGGGGATACTGAAGCCTTCTTT.

The chain combines TRBV7-6 with TRBJ2-7; 9 nucleotides align to TRBD1. Germline V gene lookup returns CDR1 SGHVS and CDR2 FNYEAQ. The CDR3 spans 16 residues. V was pared by 4 bases and J by 3 bases, with 10 bases of the junction left unmatched. For the CDR3, the DNA is TGTGCCAGCAGCTATGGGACAGGGTCATATATCTACGAGCAGTACTTC. Its translation is CASSYGTGSYIYEQYF.

This chain connects TRBV19 to TRBJ1-1; possible D gene TRBD1, 6 bases. V lost 4 bases, J lost 7 bases, and 13 bases lay in between. Germline CDR1 LNHDA, CDR2 SQIVND (reference sequence). The CDR3 contains 13 residues. The CDR3 reads CASSTRQVLEAFF. The CDR3 nucleotides are TGTGCCAGTAGTACTAGACAGGTCCTTGAAGCTTTCTTT.

V is TRBV6-9 and J is TRBJ2-7, with D hard to call. Trimming pared 5 bases from V and 6 bases from J, leaving 17 bases between. Per the germline V gene, CDR1 is MNHGY and CDR2 is SVAAGI. The CDR3 loop spans 14 amino acids. The CDR3 DNA reads as TGTGCCAGCAGTGAAACACGGCTAAGGGCCGAGCAGTACGTC. Protein product: CASSETRLRAEQYV.

This clone was counted only a few times. The chain combines TRBV5-1 with TRBJ2-7, with D perhaps assigned TRBD1 or TRBD2 (5 bases each). CDR1 SGHRS and CDR2 YFSETQ come from the germline V gene. The CDR3 sequence is 18 residues long. V lost 4 bases and J lost 4, with 27 bases in between. CDR3 residues: CASSEGTAGVAARYEQYF. In DNA form, the CDR3 reads TGCGCCAGCAGCGAAGGGACCGCCGGAGTAGCCGCTCGGTACGAGCAGTACTTC.

The chain couples TRBV20-1 to TRBJ2-3; 7 nucleotides align to TRBD2. The CDR3 has 10 residues. Germline CDR1 reads DFQATT; CDR2 reads SNEGSKA (reference sequence). The V segment lost 6 bases and the J segment 6 bases; nucleotides outside the gene matches: 0. This CDR3 reads CSAGRDTQYF. The CDR3 DNA follows: TGCAGTGCCGGGAGGGATACGCAGTATTTT.

The V call is TRBV2, the J call TRBJ1-5, with a possible D match to TRBD1 (6 bases). This CDR3 is 19 amino acids long. CDR1 and CDR2 (germline): SNHLY, FYNNEI. V lost 1 base, J lost 0 bases, and 19 bases lay in between. The CDR3 loop reads CASSEEGGEGVYSNQPQHF. Written as DNA, the CDR3 is TGTGCCAGCAGTGAAGAAGGGGGGGAAGGCGTGTATAGCAATCAGCCCCAGCATTTT. Full variable domain (outside the CDR3, taken from reference TRBV2 and TRBJ1-5): EPEVTQTPSHQVTQMGQEVILRCVPISNHLYFYWYRQILGQKVEFLVSFYNNEISEKSEIFDDQFSVERPDGSNFTLKIRSTKLEDSAMYFCASSEEGGEGVYSNQPQHFGDGTRLSIL.

The table lists this clone with a few counts. Other nucleotide sequences from this sample produce the same CDR3. The chain has TRBV5-1 and TRBJ2-2; D could derive from TRBD1 or TRBD2 (5 bases each). V was shortened by 0 bases and J by 0 bases, with 12 bases between the two germline ends. The CDR3 spans 17 residues. Germline CDR1 SGHRS, CDR2 YFSETQ. CDR3 DNA: TGCGCCAGCAGCTTGGGGCCGGGACGGACGAACACCGGGGAGCTGTTTTTT. This sequence encodes CASSLGPGRTNTGELFF.

The chain has TRBV20-1 and TRBJ2-7; 11 bases are shared with TRBD2. CDR3 length: 15 amino acids. Germline CDR1 DFQATT, CDR2 SNEGSKA (reference sequence). Trimming cost V 2 bases and J 4 bases; bases outside gene matches: 7. The CDR3 protein is CSARRPGLAAYEQYF. The CDR3 region has the DNA TGCAGTGCTAGACGCCCGGGACTAGCGGCTTACGAGCAGTACTTC.